The 24 T cell receptor beta chains below come from one sample, sequenced in a study of shared T cell receptors in the human thymus. The table came from immunoSEQ multiplex PCR; TCRdb's copy has only in-frame clones and leaves some out. The sample includes some 700,000 clones, roughly 88% of them seen just once. These data were also filed under a second study, of human thymus T cells.

The sequencing input was thymocytes. These receptors all come from a girl under two years old with a congenital heart defect.

The chain combines TRBV11-2 with TRBJ2-6, with TRBD1 matching 7 bases. The V segment lost 7 bases and the J segment 0 bases; nucleotides outside the gene matches: 15. The length of the CDR3 is 19 residues. The V gene's germline CDR1 is SGHAT and CDR2 FQNNGV. The CDR3, as DNA: TGTGCCAGCAACGGACGGGACAGATGGATGGCCTCTGGGGCCAACGTCCTGACTTTC. Its protein is CASNGRDRWMASGANVLTF.

This clone showed up just once. The chain recombines TRBV28 with TRBJ2-7; possible D gene TRBD1, 5 bases. The germline CDR1 and CDR2 sequences are MDHEN and SYDVKM. With 8 bases removed from V and 2 bases from J, the gap between germline ends came to 16 bases. This CDR3 is built from 14 residues. The CDR3 coding sequence is TGTGCCAGCGGGGCCGAGACAGAGACCTACGAGCAGTACTTC. Its translation: CASGAETETYEQYF.

This sequence joins TRBV9 and TRBJ1-1, with 9 bases fitting TRBD1. V was pared by 2 bases and J by 1 base, with 18 bases of the junction left unmatched. CDR1 and CDR2 from the germline V gene are SGDLS and YYNGEE. CDR3 length: 20 residues. CDR3 amino acids: CASSVGNPTGGELGNTEAFF. In DNA, the CDR3 is TGTGCCAGCAGCGTGGGCAACCCGACAGGGGGGGAGCTGGGGAACACTGAAGCTTTCTTT.

V usage is TRBV9 and J usage is TRBJ2-7; possibly TRBD1 for D (6 bases). The V end was cut by 0 bases, the J end by 3 bases, with 16 bases between. The germline V gene has CDR1 SGDLS and CDR2 YYNGEE. The CDR3 is 16 residues long. In DNA, the CDR3 is TGTGCCAGCAGCGTAGGCTACGGGACAAAAGACTACGAGCAGTACTTC. Translation gives CASSVGYGTKDYEQYF.

This clone showed up just once. The V and J genes are TRBV25-1 and TRBJ1-4; D call uncertain. CDR1 and CDR2 (germline): MGHDK, SYGVNS. The CDR3 runs to 14 residues. V shed 4 bases and J shed 10 bases, with 16 bases lying between them. The CDR3 is CASSVAGGVGKLFF. As DNA, the CDR3 is TGTGCCAGCAGTGTTGCAGGCGGGGTGGGAAAACTGTTTTTT. Supplemented by reference TRBV25-1 and TRBJ1-4, the full variable domain reads EADIYQTPRYLVIGTGKKITLECSQTMGHDKMYWYQQDPGMELHLIHYSYGVNSTEKGDLSSESTVSRIRTEHFPLTLESARPSHTSQYLCASSVAGGVGKLFFGSGTQLSVL.

The chain recombines TRBV15 with TRBJ1-1, with TRBD1 as a possible D gene (5 bases). The CDR3 runs 13 residues. Trimming took 0 bases from V and 6 from J, leaving 8 bases between them. In germline, CDR1 is LNHNV, CDR2 YYDKDF (reference sequence). The CDR3 sequence is CATSRDQGPEAFF. The CDR3 DNA sequence: TGTGCCACCAGCAGAGATCAGGGCCCTGAAGCTTTCTTT.

The chain joins TRBV27 to TRBJ1-4, with unresolved D. Trimming removed 5 bases from V and 4 bases from J, with 14 bases in between. Germline lookup yields CDR1 MNHEY and CDR2 SMNVEV (reference sequence). CDR3 size: 15 residues. CDR3 protein: CASSGHGAFNEKLFF. CDR3 nucleotide sequence: TGTGCCAGCAGTGGCCACGGAGCCTTTAATGAAAAACTGTTTTTT.

The chain has TRBV28 and TRBJ1-2; 11 positions agree with TRBD1. The junction had 3 bases not matched to a gene; V was cut back by 4 bases and J by 8 bases. CDR1 is MDHEN, CDR2 SYDVKM, per germline. CDR3 length: 13 amino acids. CDR3 in amino acids: CASSWTGGDGYTF. As DNA, the CDR3 is TGTGCCAGCAGTTGGACAGGGGGCGACGGCTACACCTTC.

This chain joins TRBV2 and TRBJ1-1; unclear D gene. The V gene's germline CDR1 is SNHLY and CDR2 FYNNEI. Trimming cost V 6 bases and J 5 bases, with 13 bases left between them. The CDR3 consists of 13 residues. The CDR3 region has the DNA TGTGCCAGCAGGTCACAGTTAAGGACTGAAGCTTTCTTT. Translated: CASRSQLRTEAFF.

The chain joins TRBV14 to TRBJ2-3; D is perhaps TRBD1 (5 bases). Germline CDR1 SGHDN, CDR2 FVKESK. The CDR3 has 15 amino acids. Trimming pared 3 bases from V and 0 bases from J, leaving 10 bases between. For the CDR3, the DNA is TGTGCCAGCAGCCATCAGGGTCCCAGCACAGATACGCAGTATTTT. Translation: CASSHQGPSTDTQYF.

This clone came up once. V gene TRBV7-8 combines with J gene TRBJ2-2, with 7 bases identical to TRBD1. Germline V CDR1 and CDR2: SGHVS, FQNEAQ. Unmatched junction bases numbered 1, after V lost 3 bases and J lost 3 bases. This CDR3 is built from 14 residues. This chain's CDR3 is CASSFTGDTGELFF. CDR3 in DNA: TGTGCCAGCAGCTTTACAGGGGACACCGGGGAGCTGTTTTTT.

CDR3 loop: CASSLARDRGTEAFF. DNA for the CDR3: TGCGCCAGCAGCTTGGCAAGAGACAGGGGAACTGAAGCTTTCTTT. The V gene is TRBV5-1, the J gene TRBJ1-1; 8 bases align to TRBD1. The CDR3 has 15 amino acids. Germline assignment: CDR1 SGHRS and CDR2 YFSETQ. V shed 0 bases, J shed 5 bases, and the junction held 6 bases outside the gene matches. Together with reference TRBV5-1 and TRBJ1-1, the CDR3 gives the full variable domain: KAGVTQTPRYLIKTRGQQVTLSCSPISGHRSVSWYQQTPGQGLQFLFEYFSETQRNKGNFPGRFSGRQFSNSRSEMNVSTLELGDSALYLCASSLARDRGTEAFFGQGTRLTVV.

The V and J genes are TRBV4-3 and TRBJ1-2, with D uncertain. Germline CDR1 LGHNA, CDR2 YSLEER. The V gene lost 1 base and the J gene lost 5 bases, with 5 bases spanning the gap. This CDR3 contains 12 residues. CDR3 region: CASSQGPYGYTF. CDR3 DNA sequence: TGCGCCAGCAGCCAAGGGCCGTATGGCTACACCTTC.

The chain joins TRBV9 to TRBJ1-1; D gene unclear. Germline V gene lookup returns CDR1 SGDLS and CDR2 YYNGEE. The CDR3 contains 15 residues. V lost 0 bases and J 2 bases, leaving 11 bases between the germline ends. The CDR3 DNA reads TGTGCCAGCAGCGTAGAGGCCGGGTCAAACACTGAAGCTTTCTTT. Amino acid sequence: CASSVEAGSNTEAFF.

The chain is built from TRBV7-6 and TRBJ1-2; possibly TRBD1 for D (5 bases). The germline CDR1 and CDR2 sequences are SGHVS and FNYEAQ. This CDR3 has 16 residues. Trimming pared 1 base from V and 5 bases from J, leaving 17 bases between. The CDR3, as DNA: TGTGCCAGCAGCTTAGGGGTGCAGGGTATGTGGTATGGCTACACCTTC. Its protein product is CASSLGVQGMWYGYTF.

The chain recombines TRBV12-5 with TRBJ1-2; tentative D call: TRBD1 (6 bases). Looked up from germline, CDR1 is LGHNT and CDR2 is FRNRAP. Trimming cost V 6 bases and J 3 bases, with 20 bases left between them. This CDR3 is 16 amino acids long. The CDR3: CASGPLQGQADYGYTF. In DNA, the CDR3 is TGTGCTAGTGGCCCCCTCCAGGGGCAGGCGGACTATGGCTACACCTTC.

The table lists this clone with a count of one. The chain carries TRBV23-1 and TRBJ2-7, with D perhaps matching TRBD2 (7 bases). TRBV23-1 is an ORF, and what it does is uncertain. V lost 4 bases to trimming and J lost 6 bases, with 22 bases between them. The CDR3 has 16 amino acids. The CDR3 nucleotides read TGCGCCAGCAGTCCCTTTAGGGGGGGGCAAACCGCCGAGCAGTACTTC. Its translation is CASSPFRGGQTAEQYF.

Worth noting for this clone: Other nucleotide sequences in the sample specify the same CDR3. The chain couples TRBV5-1 to TRBJ2-7; TRBD1 matches 10 bases. Germline loops: CDR1 SGHRS, CDR2 YFSETQ. V lost 4 bases, J lost 0 bases, and 4 bases stayed unmatched. The CDR3 spans 15 residues. The CDR3 DNA sequence: TGCGCCAGCAGCCCTAGGACAGGGGGCTCCTACGAGCAGTACTTC. Protein product: CASSPRTGGSYEQYF. The full variable domain, in which reference TRBV5-1 and TRBJ2-7 provide the parts outside the CDR3, is KAGVTQTPRYLIKTRGQQVTLSCSPISGHRSVSWYQQTPGQGLQFLFEYFSETQRNKGNFPGRFSGRQFSNSRSEMNVSTLELGDSALYLCASSPRTGGSYEQYFGPGTRLTVT.

This rearrangement joins TRBV7-9 to TRBJ1-2; TRBD1 matches 7 bases. The trim removed 5 bases at V and 6 bases at J, leaving 9 bases unmatched. The germline gives CDR1 SEHNR, CDR2 FQNEAQ (reference sequence). This CDR3 is built from 14 residues. CDR3 residues: CASSIPGTVDGYTF. The CDR3 DNA reads as TGTGCCAGCAGCATCCCGGGGACAGTTGATGGCTACACCTTC.

This chain joins TRBV18 and TRBJ1-2; D not resolved. This CDR3 region has 14 residues. Germline V gene lookup returns CDR1 KGHSH and CDR2 LQKENI. Trimming shortened V by 3 bases and J by 2 bases, and 10 bases separated the two germline ends. The CDR3, as DNA: TGTGCCAGCTCACCCCCCAGGAACAACTATGGCTACACCTTC. This gives the protein CASSPPRNNYGYTF.

The V and J genes are TRBV6-4 and TRBJ2-7; D is possibly TRBD2 (6 bases). In germline, CDR1 is MRHNA, CDR2 SNTAGT. The germline V and J ends were trimmed by 11 bases and 2 bases, with 16 bases remaining between them. CDR3 length equals 13 residues. The CDR3 spells CAAAGGLAYEQYF. The CDR3 coding sequence is TGTGCCGCAGCCGGGGGACTCGCCTACGAGCAGTACTTC.

This clone was found once. The genes are TRBV4-3 and TRBJ2-3, with a tentative D call TRBD1 (5 bases). The CDR3 covers 14 residues. V lost 0 bases and J 5 bases, leaving 9 bases between the germline ends. From germline, CDR1 is LGHNA and CDR2 YSLEER. The CDR3 DNA reads TGCGCCAGCAGCCAAGAGGGGCGCCGAGATACGCAGTATTTT. Its protein product is CASSQEGRRDTQYF.

This chain joins TRBV5-6 and TRBJ1-2; 7 nucleotides agree with TRBD1. Trimming took 1 base from V and 7 from J; bases not matched to a gene: 13. This CDR3 comprises 16 residues. CDR1 is SGHDT and CDR2 is YYEEEE in the germline V gene. In nucleotides, the CDR3 is TGTGCCAGCAGCTTGTTAAGGGGGCAGGGTCTGGTTGGCTACACCTTC. Protein: CASSLLRGQGLVGYTF.

This rearrangement joins TRBV27 to TRBJ1-1; the match to TRBD1 covers 12 bases. Germline V gene sequence: CDR1 MNHEY, CDR2 SMNVEV (reference sequence). V trimming: 8 bases; J trimming: 3 bases; junction bases outside the gene matches: 4. This CDR3 has 14 residues. This CDR3 is CASRDRGQDTEAFF. CDR3 nucleotide sequence: TGTGCCAGCCGGGACAGGGGGCAGGACACTGAAGCTTTCTTT.